The 27 T cell receptor beta chains presented below share a single source sample, sequenced in a study of blood T cell repertoires in COVID-19. The repertoire was sequenced with immunoSEQ multiplex PCR; TCRdb's copy has only in-frame clones and lacks some. The table includes about 200,000 clones, around four fifths detected once. The specimen was peripheral blood. These receptors were taken from a man in his 60s with COVID-19, enrolled during active disease.

The V call is TRBV6-1, the J call TRBJ2-7; no firm D call. Germline V gene lookup returns CDR1 MNHNS and CDR2 SASEGT. This CDR3 contains 15 residues. V gave up 2 bases and J gave up 1 base, with 12 bases separating them. CDR3 protein: CASSEMRGGSYEQYF. In DNA form, the CDR3 reads TGTGCCAGCAGTGAAATGCGCGGCGGTTCCTACGAGCAGTACTTC.

The chain recombines TRBV2 with TRBJ1-5; 9 nucleotides agree with TRBD1. J was trimmed by 7 bases and V by 4 bases; bases with no gene match: 5. Germline-derived CDR1 and CDR2 are SNHLY and FYNNEI. The CDR3 length is 14 residues. Here the CDR3 reads CASSAGTGKQPQHF. CDR3 DNA: TGTGCCAGCAGTGCAGGGACAGGGAAACAGCCCCAGCATTTT.

The chain uses TRBV9 and TRBJ2-1; possibly TRBD1 for D (6 bases). Germline-derived CDR1 and CDR2 are SGDLS and YYNGEE. V lost 2 bases and J lost 5, with 11 bases in between. The CDR3 extends over 14 amino acids. The CDR3 reads CASSVRTANNEQFF. DNA for the CDR3: TGTGCCAGCAGCGTGCGGACAGCCAACAATGAGCAGTTCTTC.

The V call is TRBV10-1, the J call TRBJ2-3; 8 bases are shared with TRBD1. From germline, CDR1 is WNHNN and CDR2 SYGVQD (reference sequence). The CDR3 consists of 15 residues. The V gene end was trimmed by 3 bases and the J gene end by 3 bases; junction bases not matched to a gene: 5. This chain's CDR3 is CASSDSGGSTDTQYF. DNA for the CDR3: TGCGCCAGCAGTGATTCAGGGGGCAGTACAGATACGCAGTATTTT.

V usage is TRBV2 and J usage is TRBJ1-3; the match to TRBD1 covers 10 bases. Germline V lookup: CDR1 SNHLY, CDR2 FYNNEI. The length of the CDR3 is 13 residues. After removal of 9 bases from V and 8 bases from J, the junction contained 7 bases not matched to a gene. This CDR3 reads CASAGQGGHTIYF. The DNA for the CDR3 is TGTGCCAGTGCCGGACAGGGGGGACACACCATATATTTT.

In DNA, the CDR3 is TGTGCCAGTAGTACCCCCGGGTTAGCCAAAAACATTCAGTACTTC. It codes for CASSTPGLAKNIQYF. This chain joins TRBV19 and TRBJ2-4; D remains unclear. Looked up from germline, CDR1 is LNHDA and CDR2 is SQIVND (reference sequence). This CDR3 is 15 amino acids long. V was clipped by 4 bases and J by 0 bases, with 10 bases between them.

The rearrangement links TRBV18 to TRBJ1-1, with D possibly matching TRBD1 (5 bases). CDR1 KGHSH and CDR2 LQKENI come from the germline V gene. CDR3 length equals 14 residues. With 3 bases removed from V and 1 base from J, the gap between germline ends came to 9 bases. The CDR3 is CASSPRQQNTEAFF. CDR3 nucleotide sequence: TGTGCCAGCTCACCGCGACAGCAGAACACTGAAGCTTTCTTT.

The chain recombines TRBV6-2 or TRBV6-3 with TRBJ1-6; D may be TRBD1 (5 bases). This CDR3 comprises 15 residues. Trimming shortened V by 4 bases and J by 8 bases, and 15 bases separated the two germline ends. Looked up from germline, CDR1 is MNHEY and CDR2 is SVGEGT. In DNA form, the CDR3 reads TGTGCCAGCAGTTTGCGGGGGTTTGCTCATTCACCCCTCCACTTT. This translates into CASSLRGFAHSPLHF.

This clone was counted once. This sequence joins TRBV24-1 and TRBJ2-7; a possible D gene is TRBD2 (6 bases). The germline V gene encodes CDR1 KGHDR and CDR2 SFDVKD. V dropped 6 bases and J dropped 3 bases, with 14 bases sitting between them. The CDR3 consists of 14 residues. DNA of the CDR3: TGTGCCACCAGTACTAGCCGAGCAGGCTACGAGCAGTACTTC. The encoded protein is CATSTSRAGYEQYF.

The V gene is TRBV6-5, the J gene TRBJ1-1, with 10 bases matching TRBD1. CDR3 length equals 14 residues. CDR1 is MNHEY and CDR2 is SVGAGI in the germline V gene. V shed 11 bases, J shed 4 bases, and the junction held 10 bases outside the gene matches. CDR3 nucleotide sequence: TGTGCCGGAACAGACAGGGGGCGCGGCACTGAAGCTTTCTTT. Protein product: CAGTDRGRGTEAFF.

This chain uses TRBV30 with TRBJ1-2; D is perhaps TRBD1 (6 bases). The CDR3 totals 13 residues. V lost 4 bases and J 0 bases, leaving 9 bases between the germline ends. CDR1 GTSNPN and CDR2 SVGIG come from the germline V gene (reference sequence). The chain's CDR3 is CAWTRGANYGYTF. In nucleotides, the CDR3 is TGTGCCTGGACCAGGGGAGCTAACTATGGCTACACCTTC.

CDR3 in DNA: TGTGCCAGCAGTAATCCACTAGCTAATGAGCAGTTCTTC. This codes for CASSNPLANEQFF. The rearrangement joins TRBV27 to TRBJ2-1, with D perhaps TRBD2 (6 bases). Germline V gives CDR1 MNHEY, CDR2 SMNVEV (reference sequence). The CDR3 length is 13 residues. V lost 5 bases and J 7 bases, leaving 12 bases between the germline ends.

The V gene is TRBV6-5, the J gene TRBJ2-1; TRBD1 might be the D (5 bases). The germline V gene encodes CDR1 MNHEY and CDR2 SVGAGI. The CDR3 has 12 amino acids. V lost 6 bases, J lost 9 bases, and 12 bases lay in between. The CDR3 region is CASSPWGAEQFF. Written as DNA, the CDR3 is TGTGCCAGCAGCCCGTGGGGCGCTGAGCAGTTCTTC.

V is TRBV7-8 and J is TRBJ1-2; 7 bases are shared with TRBD1. The CDR3 runs to 14 residues. Trimming at V came to 4 bases and at J to 2 bases, leaving 4 bases not matched to a gene. The germline gives CDR1 SGHVS, CDR2 FQNEAQ. The CDR3 protein is CASSSVDRNYGYTF. DNA of the CDR3: TGTGCCAGCAGCTCGGTGGACAGGAACTATGGCTACACCTTC.

V usage is TRBV6-6 and J usage is TRBJ2-7; 8 bases fit TRBD2. Trimming removed 5 bases from V and 5 bases from J; junction bases left unmatched: 11. This CDR3 has 15 amino acids. Germline CDR1 is MNHNY and CDR2 is SVGAGI (reference sequence). The CDR3 region has the DNA TGTGCCAGCAGTCCCTTAGCGGGGCCGCCCCACGAGCAGTACTTC. It encodes CASSPLAGPPHEQYF.

V usage is TRBV3-1 (or the pseudogene TRBV3-2) and J usage is TRBJ2-4, with a possible D match to TRBD1 (6 bases). With 1 base removed from V and 16 bases from J, the gap between germline ends came to 14 bases. The V gene's germline CDR1 is LGHDT and CDR2 YNNKEL (reference sequence). The CDR3 consists of 12 residues. CDR3 residues: CASSQGQDSPYF. The CDR3 nucleotides read TGTGCCAGCAGCCAAGGACAGGACTCGCCCTACTTC.

As DNA, the CDR3 is TGTGCCAGCAGTTCCCCTAGCGGCGGCAATGAGCAGTTCTTC. Amino acids: CASSSPSGGNEQFF. This sequence joins TRBV5-4 and TRBJ2-1; TRBD2 aligns across 7 bases. The J segment lost 6 bases and the V segment lost 5 bases, leaving 8 bases of the junction unmatched. Germline V gene sequence: CDR1 SGHNT, CDR2 YYREEE (reference sequence). This CDR3 spans 14 amino acids.

V is TRBV7-9 and J is TRBJ2-1; 7 nucleotides line up with TRBD1. The CDR3 totals 12 residues. The J segment lost 9 bases and the V segment lost 1 base, leaving 0 bases of the junction unmatched. The germline V gene has CDR1 SEHNR and CDR2 FQNEAQ (reference sequence). As DNA, the CDR3 is TGTGCCAGCAGCTTAGGGGACAGTGAGCAGTTCTTC. It specifies CASSLGDSEQFF.

In DNA form, the CDR3 reads TGTGCCACCAGTGATAATGCCGGGACAGGGGTCGGGGCCAACGTCCTGACTTTC. The encoded protein is CATSDNAGTGVGANVLTF. This chain connects TRBV24-1 to TRBJ2-6, with TRBD1 matching 10 bases. Germline trimming cut 3 bases from V and 4 bases from J; bases unmatched to any gene: 8. The CDR3 loop spans 18 amino acids. Per germline, CDR1 KGHDR and CDR2 SFDVKD.

The rearrangement links TRBV5-6 to TRBJ2-7, with 11 nucleotides matching TRBD2. Germline loops: CDR1 SGHDT, CDR2 YYEEEE. After removal of 4 bases from V and 5 bases from J, the junction contained 5 bases not matched to a gene. The CDR3 runs to 14 residues. The chain's CDR3 is CASSMTSGINEQYF. The CDR3, as DNA: TGTGCCAGCAGCATGACTAGCGGGATCAACGAGCAGTACTTC.

The genes are TRBV5-1 and TRBJ2-1, with TRBD1 matching 9 bases. Germline lookup yields CDR1 SGHRS and CDR2 YFSETQ. This CDR3 is 15 amino acids long. Trimming at V came to 5 bases and at J to 4 bases, leaving 7 bases not matched to a gene. CDR3 residues: CASSRTGGAYNEQFF. DNA of the CDR3: TGCGCCAGCAGTCGTACAGGGGGCGCTTACAATGAGCAGTTCTTC.

The gene calls are TRBV10-2 and TRBJ1-6; tentatively, D is TRBD1 (6 bases). The CDR3 sequence is 19 residues long. The germline V gene encodes CDR1 WSHSY and CDR2 SAAADI. Trimming shortened V by 2 bases and J by 0 bases, and 17 bases separated the two germline ends. This chain's CDR3 is CASSEPRTDPNSYNSPLHF. DNA for the CDR3: TGCGCCAGCAGTGAGCCCCGGACAGACCCCAACTCCTATAATTCACCCCTCCACTTT.

This clone was observed a handful of times. The chain carries TRBV5-6 and TRBJ2-7; 8 bases line up with TRBD2. CDR1 is SGHDT, CDR2 YYEEEE, per germline. The CDR3 contains 14 residues. V lost 3 bases and J lost 6; bases outside the gene matches: 8. CDR3 protein: CASSSGLGDSEQYF. The CDR3 coding sequence is TGTGCCAGCAGCTCGGGACTAGGGGATAGCGAGCAGTACTTC.

The V gene is TRBV13, the J gene TRBJ2-7, with D perhaps TRBD2 (5 bases). In germline, CDR1 is PRHDT, CDR2 FYEKMQ (reference sequence). Trimming shortened V by 2 bases and J by 0 bases, and 17 bases separated the two germline ends. There are 17 residues in the CDR3. CDR3 protein: CASSLSGSDRNSYEQYF. The CDR3 coding sequence is TGTGCCAGCAGCTTATCGGGGTCCGACCGGAACTCCTACGAGCAGTACTTC.

The chain uses TRBV5-1 and TRBJ2-7; 7 bases fit TRBD2. J was trimmed by 4 bases and V by 0 bases; bases with no gene match: 7. Germline CDR1 SGHRS, CDR2 YFSETQ. There are 15 residues in the CDR3. The CDR3 DNA is TGCGCCAGCAGCTTGGGGACGACTAGCAGATACGAGCAGTACTTC. Protein product: CASSLGTTSRYEQYF.

For the CDR3, the DNA is TGTGCCAGCAGCCTACAGGGCTCTGGAAACACCATATATTTT. It encodes CASSLQGSGNTIYF. J is TRBJ1-3 and V is TRBV27, with D maybe TRBD1 (6 bases). The CDR3 totals 14 residues. Germline V gene lookup returns CDR1 MNHEY and CDR2 SMNVEV (reference sequence). The V end was cut by 6 bases, the J end by 0 bases, with 9 bases between.

This clone was picked up a small number of times. V and J are TRBV10-3 and TRBJ1-4, with TRBD1 matching 7 bases. This CDR3 spans 14 amino acids. After removal of 5 bases from V and 7 bases from J, the junction contained 7 bases not matched to a gene. Germline loops: CDR1 ENHRY, CDR2 SYGVKD. CDR3 sequence reads: CAISSARGAEKLFF. Written as DNA, the CDR3 is TGTGCCATCAGTAGCGCCAGGGGGGCTGAAAAACTGTTTTTT.